A single sample gave rise to the 2 T cell receptor beta chains below, sequenced in a study of cytomegalovirus exposure and HLA in healthy donors. With 60 Vbeta and 13 Jbeta primers, the PCR was carried out. Only in-frame clones appear in the TCRdb table, and some are missing; sequencing was by immunoSEQ multiplex PCR. The sample shows 35,000 to 50,000 clones, roughly three quarters of them seen only once. Material: PBMCs. The receptors were gathered from a man aged 35 to 55 in good health and CMV-seronegative.

This clone was counted once. The chain uses TRBV7-9 and TRBJ2-5; TRBD1 agrees at 8 bases. CDR1 is SEHNR and CDR2 is FQNEAQ in the germline V gene (reference sequence). The CDR3 consists of 14 residues. With 6 bases clipped from V and 1 base from J, the junction kept 4 bases outside the gene matches. The CDR3 nucleotides are TGTGCCAGCAGAGTCCAGGGGGCCCAAGAGACCCAGTACTTC. Its translation: CASRVQGAQETQYF.

The chain carries TRBV25-1 and TRBJ2-1; TRBD1 matches 10 bases. This CDR3 is 15 amino acids long. J gave up 8 bases and V 4 bases, and 8 bases lay outside the gene matches. Germline lookup yields CDR1 MGHDK and CDR2 SYGVNS. The CDR3 DNA reads as TGTGCCAGCAGTGCCGGGACAGGGGAGATGGATGAGCAGTTCTTC. It encodes CASSAGTGEMDEQFF.